The next 9 T cell receptor beta chains were all read from a single sample in a study of shared clonotypes between healthy human individuals. TCRdb's table, derived via immunoSEQ multiplex PCR, lists solely in-frame clones and lacks some. The sample gives 950,000 to 1,100,000 clones, more than 65% of which show up once; approximately 1.5% is in the top ten. The sequencing sample was made of memory CD4+ T cells sorted from blood. Subset given: CD45RA-negative fraction. These receptors all stem from a man aged 18-30 years in good health.

The table lists this clone with a count of one. The gene calls are TRBV6-1 and TRBJ2-3; D is perhaps TRBD2 (5 bases). Trimming stripped 8 bases from V and 8 bases from J, with 17 bases between. This CDR3 is 13 amino acids long. Germline-derived CDR1 and CDR2 are MNHNS and SASEGT. As DNA, the CDR3 is TGTGCCAGCCCAAACCCCGGAGGTGGTACGCAGTATTTT. Its translation is CASPNPGGGTQYF.

V is TRBV10-3 and J is TRBJ1-1; possibly TRBD1 for D (6 bases). Germline CDR1 reads ENHRY; CDR2 reads SYGVKD. The V end was cut by 4 bases, the J end by 6 bases, with 21 bases between. The CDR3 sequence is 16 residues long. The CDR3 coding sequence is TGTGCCATCAGTGTCGACAGGTTCTTCACGGGGGCTGAAGCTTTCTTT. Translated, it gives CAISVDRFFTGAEAFF.

The rearrangement joins TRBV28 to TRBJ2-3, with TRBD2 matching 15 bases. V lost 10 bases and J lost 5; bases outside the gene matches: 4. CDR1 is MDHEN and CDR2 is SYDVKM in the germline V gene. This CDR3 spans 14 amino acids. This CDR3 is CATGLAGGQDTQYF. As DNA, the CDR3 is TGTGCCACCGGACTAGCGGGGGGGCAAGATACGCAGTATTTT.

The CDR3: CAISESEKGHGELFF. CDR3 bases: TGTGCCATCAGTGAGTCGGAGAAGGGACACGGGGAGCTGTTTTTT. This rearrangement joins TRBV10-3 to TRBJ2-2, with D tentatively TRBD1 (6 bases). The V end lost 0 bases, the J end lost 7 bases, and 12 bases lay between the germline ends. CDR1 and CDR2 (germline): ENHRY, SYGVKD. The CDR3 sequence is 15 residues long.

This clone was observed once. The chain joins TRBV18 to TRBJ2-7, with 10 bases fitting TRBD1. J lost 7 bases, V lost 3 bases, and 15 bases had no gene match. The CDR3 is 17 residues long. CDR1 KGHSH and CDR2 LQKENI come from the germline V gene. CDR3 amino acids: CASSPQMPGQGTQEQYF. In nucleotides, the CDR3 is TGTGCCAGCTCACCCCAGATGCCGGGACAGGGGACTCAGGAGCAGTACTTC.

This chain joins TRBV11-2 and TRBJ2-1; TRBD2 might be the D (6 bases). This CDR3 contains 14 residues. Germline assignment: CDR1 SGHAT and CDR2 FQNNGV. V lost 5 bases, J lost 6 bases, and 14 bases lay in between. The CDR3 DNA sequence: TGTGCCAGCAGCCCCCTGGGAGGTATCAATGAGCAGTTCTTC. It codes for CASSPLGGINEQFF. Looking up the rest from reference TRBV11-2 and TRBJ2-1 gives the full variable domain: EAGVAQSPRYKIIEKRQSVAFWCNPISGHATLYWYQQILGQGPKLLIQFQNNGVVDDSQLPKDRFSAERLKGVDSTLKIQPAKLEDSAVYLCASSPLGGINEQFFGPGTRLTVL.

CDR3 DNA sequence: TGTGCCAGCAGTGGGGACTACGAGCAGTACTTC. It yields the protein CASSGDYEQYF. The rearrangement joins TRBV6-4 to TRBJ2-7; no clear D. V lost 4 bases and J lost 3, with 4 bases in between. The CDR3 covers 11 residues. Germline loops: CDR1 MRHNA, CDR2 SNTAGT.

The chain combines TRBV19 with TRBJ1-5, with D unclear. V was shortened by 9 bases and J by 0 bases, with 12 bases between the two germline ends. The CDR3 length is 14 residues. Germline-derived CDR1 and CDR2 are LNHDA and SQIVND (reference sequence). CDR3 bases: TGTGCCAGCTCTCAGACTTATAGCAATCAGCCCCAGCATTTT. This translates into CASSQTYSNQPQHF.

A remark on this clone: In the same sample, other DNA sequences code for this CDR3. This chain joins TRBV28 and TRBJ2-7; D not certain. V lost 2 bases to trimming and J lost 4 bases, with 6 bases between them. Germline values: CDR1 MDHEN, CDR2 SYDVKM. This CDR3 has 12 residues. DNA of the CDR3: TGTGCCAGCAGTTTAGGGGTATACGAGCAGTACTTC. It translates to CASSLGVYEQYF.